A single sample gave rise to the 9 T cell receptor beta chains below, sequenced in a study of CD8 T cells in ankylosing spondylitis. General study points: What seemed typical of ankylosing spondylitis blood was a TCR beta motif built from about 8 highly homologous variants.

MiXCR, applied by TCRdb to the 5' RACE reads, yields one record per CDR3 protein. The sample has hundreds of thousands of distinct CDR3 sequences; roughly 27% are singletons. The antigens these receptors bind are not known. The sample consisted of blood, either unsorted or a sorted T cell fraction (not recorded which). The receptors here all came from a male donor with ankylosing spondylitis.

This sequence joins TRBV12-3 or TRBV12-4 and TRBJ1-1; D is uncertain. V was cut by 6 bases and J by 4 bases, with 9 bases left in between. The CDR3 extends over 12 amino acids. CDR3 in amino acids: CASSSDGTEAFF. The CDR3 DNA follows: TGTGCCAGCAGCTCGGACGGCACTGAAGCTTTCTTT.

J is TRBJ2-2 and V is TRBV29-1; unclear D gene. Looked up from germline, CDR1 is SQVTM and CDR2 is ANQGSEA. The V gene lost 5 bases and the J gene lost 0 bases, with 10 bases spanning the gap. CDR3 size: 14 residues. Here the CDR3 DNA reads TGCAGCGTTAAGGCGGCCGCGAACACCGGGGAGCTGTTTTTT. Its translation: CSVKAAANTGELFF.

This clonotype has only a few counts. The rearrangement links TRBV12-3 or TRBV12-4 to TRBJ2-2; no reliable D call. Trimming took off 3 bases at V and 0 bases at J, with 8 bases between the two ends. There are 15 residues in the CDR3. DNA of the CDR3: TGTGCCAGCAGTTTTAACGGCGCGAACACCGGGGAGCTGTTTTTT. Its protein product is CASSFNGANTGELFF.

The sample holds many counts of this clonotype. The V gene is TRBV13, the J gene TRBJ1-6, with 7 positions matching TRBD1. Looked up from germline, CDR1 is PRHDT and CDR2 is FYEKMQ (reference sequence). The CDR3 contains 15 residues. With 4 bases clipped from V and 6 bases from J, the junction kept 6 bases outside the gene matches. The CDR3 nucleotides read TGTGCCAGCAGCTCCTACAGGGGTCCTAATTCACCCCTCCACTTT. Translation gives CASSSYRGPNSPLHF.

This rearrangement joins TRBV24-1 to TRBJ2-2; tentative D call: TRBD1 (6 bases). Germline V gene sequence: CDR1 KGHDR, CDR2 SFDVKD. Trimming cost V 4 bases and J 1 base, with 12 bases left between them. The CDR3 is 16 amino acids. The CDR3 reads CATSDSPGQNTGELFF. CDR3 in DNA: TGTGCCACCAGTGACTCCCCGGGACAGAACACCGGGGAGCTGTTTTTT.

V usage is TRBV4-1 and J usage is TRBJ1-5; 10 bases fit TRBD1. CDR1 and CDR2 (germline): MGHRA, YSYEKL. The CDR3 contains 16 residues. Unmatched junction bases numbered 4, after V lost 1 base and J lost 4 bases. Here the CDR3 DNA reads TGCGCCAGCAGCCAAGCCGCGGACAGGGGGAATCAGCCCCAGCATTTT. As protein: CASSQAADRGNQPQHF.

This clonotype was seen a few times. V gene TRBV29-1 combines with J gene TRBJ2-2; TRBD1 matches at 7 bases. The CDR3 extends over 15 amino acids. With V trimmed by 7 bases and J by 4 bases, 12 bases remained unmatched. The germline V gene has CDR1 SQVTM and CDR2 ANQGSEA. The CDR3: CSAPKPGQSTGELFF. The CDR3 DNA reads TGCAGCGCACCTAAACCGGGACAGAGCACCGGGGAGCTGTTTTTT.

This clonotype has just a few counts. The chain combines TRBV7-8 with TRBJ2-2; 7 nucleotides line up with TRBD2. The CDR3 spans 16 residues. V shed 5 bases, J shed 2 bases, and the junction held 8 bases outside the gene matches. CDR1 SGHVS and CDR2 FQNEAQ come from the germline V gene. The CDR3 DNA reads TGTGCCAGCAGCCCCAGGGCTAGCGGAAACACCGGGGAGCTGTTTTTT. Translating gives CASSPRASGNTGELFF.

This chain joins TRBV6-1 and TRBJ2-1; 10 positions agree with TRBD2. The trim removed 0 bases at V and 2 bases at J, leaving 4 bases unmatched. The CDR3 runs 17 residues. CDR1 MNHNS and CDR2 SASEGT come from the germline V gene. The CDR3 DNA reads as TGTGCCAGCAGTGAAGCGGCTAGCGGGAGCGCCTACAATGAGCAGTTCTTC. Translating it yields CASSEAASGSAYNEQFF.